This is a list of T cell receptor beta chains from one sample in a study of blood T cell repertoires in COVID-19. TCRdb keeps only in-frame clones here, not all; method: immunoSEQ multiplex PCR. The table has about 50,000 clones, 70% to 85% seen once; the top ten hold approximately 5.3%. Sequenced: PBMCs or T cells enriched from blood (not recorded which). All receptors come from a woman between 45 and 65 years old with acute COVID-19. The CDR3 runs from the conserved cysteine through the conserved F or W. Fields, in order: clone size, D gene, J gene, V gene, CDR3 protein, CDR3 DNA. The D gene is left open where the match is weak. Where a row states a size, it is once, few, many or the class of an expanded clone; other rows omit it.

>-|TRBD2|TRBJ2-5|TRBV4-2
CASSQGGGTQETQYF
TGTGCCAGCAGCCAGGGCGGGGGTACCCAAGAGACCCAGTACTTC
>-|-|TRBJ2-2|TRBV9
CASSVGVSNTGELFF
TGTGCCAGCAGCGTAGGAGTATCGAACACCGGGGAGCTGTTTTTT
>few|-|TRBJ1-2|TRBV9
CASSAQQGMHGYTF
TGTGCCAGCAGCGCGCAACAGGGTATGCATGGCTACACCTTC
>-|TRBD2|TRBJ2-2|TRBV5-1
CASSGTSGGTGELFF
TGCGCCAGCAGCGGGACTAGCGGGGGCACCGGGGAGCTGTTTTTT
>-|TRBD1|TRBJ1-2|TRBV3-1/TRBV3-2
CASSYYQGARGYTF
TGTGCCAGCAGCTACTATCAGGGGGCGCGGGGCTACACCTTC
>once|TRBD1|TRBJ2-1|TRBV9
CASSAEGAPGNEQFF
TGTGCCAGCAGCGCCGAGGGGGCCCCGGGCAATGAGCAGTTCTTC
>-|TRBD1|TRBJ1-2|TRBV5-1
CASSPRDRGLGYGYTF
TGCGCCAGCAGCCCCAGGGACAGGGGGCTGGGCTATGGCTACACCTTC
>-|TRBD1|TRBJ1-1|TRBV9
CASSVGDSGGRTEAFF
TGTGCCAGCAGCGTAGGGGATTCAGGGGGGCGGACTGAAGCTTTCTTT
>-|TRBD2|TRBJ2-5|TRBV30
CAWSVGLAETQYF
TGTGCCTGGAGTGTTGGACTAGCGGAGACCCAGTACTTC
>-|-|TRBJ1-2|TRBV7-8
CASSFAGEGYGYTF
TGTGCCAGCAGCTTCGCCGGGGAAGGCTATGGCTACACCTTC
>few|-|TRBJ2-1|TRBV28
CASKGESSYNEQFF
TGTGCCAGCAAGGGGGAGAGCTCCTACAATGAGCAGTTCTTC
>-|-|TRBJ2-1|TRBV10-3
CAIKRGDEQFF
TGTGCCATCAAGCGAGGAGATGAGCAGTTCTTC
>few|TRBD1|TRBJ1-2|TRBV2
CASTNQGDYGYTF
TGTGCCAGCACCAACCAGGGGGACTATGGCTACACCTTC
>-|-|TRBJ1-5|TRBV2
CASSESFLFSQPQHF
TGTGCCAGCAGTGAATCTTTTTTGTTTAGTCAGCCCCAGCATTTT
>-|TRBD1|TRBJ1-3|TRBV12-5
CASGLPDRETTYSGNTIYF
TGTGCTAGTGGTTTGCCAGACAGGGAAACAACTTACTCTGGAAACACCATATATTTT
>-|-|TRBJ2-1|TRBV5-4
CASSSLRDLDNEQFF
TGTGCCAGCAGCTCCCTCCGGGACTTAGACAATGAGCAGTTCTTC
>-|-|TRBJ2-2|TRBV7-6
CASSRVAGSNTGELFF
TGTGCCAGCAGCCGAGTGGCGGGGTCGAACACCGGGGAGCTGTTTTTT
>-|TRBD1|TRBJ1-6|TRBV11-3
CASSFRQGKSPLHF
TGTGCCAGCAGCTTCCGACAGGGAAAATCACCCCTCCACTTT
>once|TRBD1|TRBJ1-1|TRBV19
CASSIGQGAYTEAFF
TGTGCCAGTAGTATAGGACAGGGGGCATACACTGAAGCTTTCTTT
>-|TRBD1|TRBJ1-6|TRBV6-5
CASSRDRAPNSPLHF
TGTGCCAGCAGCCGGGACAGGGCTCCCAATTCACCCCTCCACTTT
>-|TRBD1|TRBJ1-2|TRBV28
CASSPYGQDYGYTF
TGTGCCAGCAGTCCCTACGGACAGGACTATGGCTACACCTTC
>-|-|TRBJ2-5|TRBV7-2
CASSEQGRGETQYF
TGTGCCAGCAGCGAACAGGGAAGAGGAGAGACCCAGTACTTC
>once|-|TRBJ2-3|TRBV25-1
CASSEYSLTDTQYF
TGTGCCAGCAGTGAATACTCCCTCACAGATACGCAGTATTTT
>-|TRBD1|TRBJ2-5|TRBV6-5
CASRATGVQETQYF
TGTGCCAGCAGAGCCACAGGGGTCCAAGAGACCCAGTACTTC
>-|TRBD1|TRBJ2-7|TRBV27
CASSFRGQGNEQYF
TGTGCCAGCAGTTTCAGGGGACAGGGAAACGAGCAGTACTTC
>-|TRBD1|TRBJ1-1|TRBV4-1
CASSPTGTANTEAFF
TGCGCCAGCAGCCCCACCGGGACAGCTAACACTGAAGCTTTCTTT
>-|TRBD1|TRBJ1-1|TRBV12-3/TRBV12-4
CASSLGQVTEAFF
TGTGCCAGCAGCCTAGGACAGGTCACTGAAGCTTTCTTT
>-|-|TRBJ1-6|TRBV11-2
CASSLDPGNSPLHF
TGTGCCAGCAGCTTAGATCCCGGGAATTCACCCCTCCACTTT
>-|-|TRBJ1-1|TRBV5-1
CASSPRYGEHTEAFF
TGCGCCAGCAGCCCTCGGTACGGGGAGCACACTGAAGCTTTCTTT
>once|TRBD1|TRBJ1-2|TRBV6-5
CASTRDRGNLYGYTF
TGTGCCAGCACCCGGGACAGGGGTAACCTGTATGGCTACACCTTC
>-|TRBD1|TRBJ2-7|TRBV11-3
CASSRGGTGVGYEQYF
TGTGCCAGCAGCCGTGGAGGGACAGGGGTCGGCTACGAGCAGTACTTC
>-|TRBD1|TRBJ2-5|TRBV11-2
CASSRKGVGQGQETQYF
TGTGCCAGCAGCCGTAAAGGGGTGGGACAGGGTCAAGAGACCCAGTACTTC
>few|-|TRBJ2-7|TRBV29-1
CSVGDSYEQYF
TGCAGCGTTGGAGACAGTTACGAGCAGTACTTC
>-|TRBD1|TRBJ1-1|TRBV5-5
CASRWGQTNTEAFF
TGTGCCAGCAGATGGGGACAGACGAACACTGAAGCTTTCTTT
>-|-|TRBJ1-4|TRBV14
CASSPGFWEKLFF
TGTGCCAGCAGCCCCGGGTTTTGGGAAAAACTGTTTTTT
>-|-|TRBJ2-5|TRBV5-1
CASRAGQETQYF
TGCGCCAGCAGGGCAGGCCAAGAGACCCAGTACTTC
>-|TRBD1|TRBJ1-1|TRBV7-9
CASSAITGGKDNTEAFF
TGTGCCAGCAGCGCAATTACAGGGGGCAAAGATAACACTGAAGCTTTCTTT
>-|-|TRBJ1-1|TRBV6-2/TRBV6-3
CASSYRKGDTEAFF
TGTGCCAGCAGTTACAGGAAGGGGGACACTGAAGCTTTCTTT
>once|-|TRBJ2-1|TRBV29-1
CSVEAGGNNEQFF
TGCAGCGTTGAAGCGGGGGGCAACAATGAGCAGTTCTTC
>-|TRBD1|TRBJ1-5|TRBV28
CASRRGGQLDQPQHF
TGTGCCAGCAGACGGGGGGGACAGTTGGATCAGCCCCAGCATTTT
>once|TRBD1|TRBJ2-7|TRBV28
CASSSPLAGPGQGAYEQYF
TGTGCCAGCAGTTCTCCCCTGGCCGGGCCGGGACAGGGGGCTTACGAGCAGTACTTC
>-|-|TRBJ1-1|TRBV13
CASSLATGTGGTEAFF
TGTGCCAGCAGCTTAGCTACGGGGACCGGAGGGACTGAAGCTTTCTTT